This record covers a single T cell receptor (beta chain). The target antigen is unknown. Germline lookup yields CDR1 MDHEN and CDR2 SYDVKM. CDR3 length: 15 residues. An amount of approximately 3,600 ng of total RNA was used for each TCR library. TCRdb processed the 5' RACE reads again and assigns one entry to each CDR3 protein, with no DNA. The sample table sets out approximately 400,000 distinct CDR3 sequences. The sample belongs to a study of monozygotic twins with inflammatory bowel disease. General study results and limits: Among twins, concordant and discordant pairs did not differ in repertoire similarity, possibly from limited power. Background noise in patient repertoires may stem from differing immunosuppressive treatments. The study supported no single strong signal or clonotype linked to IBD.

The specimen was blood. This rearrangement joins TRBV28 to TRBJ2-1; the D call of TRBD2 rests on TCRdb alone, since no DNA is present to check it. The receptor was derived from a human donor with ulcerative colitis or Crohn's disease, or a healthy co-twin of an affected twin (not recorded which). The CDR3 sequence is CASSYSGSPLSEQFF. The full variable domain, with the rest looked up from reference TRBV28 and TRBJ2-1, is DVKVTQSSRYLVKRTGEKVFLECVQDMDHENMFWYRQDPGLGLRLIYFSYDVKMKEKGDIPEGYSVSREKKERFSLILESASTNQTSMYLCASSYSGSPLSEQFFGPGTRLTVL.